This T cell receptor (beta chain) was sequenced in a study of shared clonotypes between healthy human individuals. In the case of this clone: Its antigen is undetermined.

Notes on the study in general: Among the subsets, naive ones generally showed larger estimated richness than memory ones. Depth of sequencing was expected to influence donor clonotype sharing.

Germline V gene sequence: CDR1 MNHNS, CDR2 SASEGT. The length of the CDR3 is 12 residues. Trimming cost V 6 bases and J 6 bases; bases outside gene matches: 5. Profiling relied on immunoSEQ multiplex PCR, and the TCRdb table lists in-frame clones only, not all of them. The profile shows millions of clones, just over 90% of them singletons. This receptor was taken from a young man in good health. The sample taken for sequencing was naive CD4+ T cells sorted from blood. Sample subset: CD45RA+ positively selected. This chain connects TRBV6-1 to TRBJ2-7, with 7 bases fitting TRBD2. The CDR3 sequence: CASRFSSGEQYF. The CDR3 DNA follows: TGTGCCAGCAGGTTTTCTAGCGGCGAGCAGTACTTC.